The 27 T cell receptor beta chains below come from one sample, sequenced in a study of blood T cell repertoires in COVID-19. Profiled with immunoSEQ multiplex PCR; TCRdb holds only in-frame clones, not every one. The data contain approximately 160,000 clones, roughly 88% of them singletons. Sequenced input: peripheral blood. These receptors were collected from a woman older than 75 with active or convalescent COVID-19.

This clone was seen only once. The chain joins TRBV4-3 to TRBJ1-2; D gene unclear. V was shortened by 1 base and J by 6 bases, with 12 bases between the two germline ends. This CDR3 region has 14 residues. The germline gives CDR1 LGHNA, CDR2 YSLEER. This CDR3 reads CASSQALQSHGYTF. The CDR3 DNA sequence: TGCGCCAGCAGCCAAGCATTGCAGTCCCATGGCTACACCTTC.

The V call is TRBV7-8, the J call TRBJ1-1; D is unclear. The CDR3 loop spans 14 amino acids. V gave up 4 bases and J gave up 5 bases, with 14 bases separating them. Germline assignment: CDR1 SGHVS and CDR2 FQNEAQ. DNA of the CDR3: TGTGCCAGCAGCTCCTGGCAAATCGGGACTGAAGCTTTCTTT. Amino acids: CASSSWQIGTEAFF.

This clone turned up a few times. Here the CDR3 reads CSASKGAGGPDSPLHF. The CDR3 coding sequence is TGCAGTGCTAGTAAGGGGGCAGGGGGGCCTGATTCACCCCTCCACTTT. The J gene is TRBJ1-6, the V gene TRBV20-1; TRBD1 aligns across 7 bases. This CDR3 spans 16 amino acids. Looked up from germline, CDR1 is DFQATT and CDR2 is SNEGSKA (reference sequence). Trimming took 3 bases from V and 8 from J; bases not matched to a gene: 13.

The V and J genes are TRBV7-2 and TRBJ2-7, with D possibly being TRBD2 (5 bases). This CDR3 has 15 amino acids. Germline CDR1 and CDR2: SGHTA and FQGNSA. The ends were cut back, 2 bases at V and 7 bases at J, with 18 bases in the middle. This CDR3 is CASSLKRDFTREQYF. CDR3 DNA: TGTGCCAGCAGCTTAAAGAGGGATTTTACGAGGGAGCAGTACTTC.

This chain joins TRBV4-1 and TRBJ2-7; TRBD1 aligns across 8 bases. There are 16 residues in the CDR3. In germline, CDR1 is MGHRA, CDR2 YSYEKL. The trim removed 4 bases at V and 4 bases at J, leaving 12 bases unmatched. The CDR3 DNA follows: TGCGCCAGCAGCCGCATCGCAGGGGGCGCCGGGTACGAGCAGTACTTC. Its translation is CASSRIAGGAGYEQYF.

This chain connects TRBV12-3 or TRBV12-4 to TRBJ2-7; tentatively, D is TRBD2 (6 bases). V gave up 2 bases and J gave up 6 bases, with 11 bases separating them. This CDR3 comprises 13 residues. The CDR3 here is CASSLFGGGEQYF. CDR3 DNA: TGTGCCAGCAGTTTATTCGGGGGTGGCGAGCAGTACTTC.

The rearrangement joins TRBV12-3 or TRBV12-4 to TRBJ1-1; perhaps TRBD1 as D (5 bases). Trimming took off 6 bases at V and 5 bases at J, with 10 bases between the two ends. This CDR3 contains 12 residues. CDR3 region: CASSPGQTEAFF. Here the CDR3 DNA reads TGTGCCAGCAGCCCTGGACAAACTGAAGCTTTCTTT.

This rearrangement joins TRBV7-9 to TRBJ1-1; 9 bases agree with TRBD1. V trimming: 5 bases; J trimming: 7 bases; junction bases outside the gene matches: 14. Germline V gene lookup returns CDR1 SEHNR and CDR2 FQNEAQ (reference sequence). This CDR3 comprises 16 residues. CDR3: CASSPQGDRAYGEAFF. In DNA, the CDR3 is TGTGCCAGCAGCCCCCAGGGGGACAGGGCTTATGGTGAAGCTTTCTTT.

This chain joins TRBV19 and TRBJ2-3, with TRBD2 identical over 11 bases. This CDR3 is built from 14 residues. Germline CDR1 and CDR2: LNHDA and SQIVND (reference sequence). After removal of 7 bases from V and 4 bases from J, the junction contained 4 bases not matched to a gene. This CDR3 is CASTSGGTPDTQYF. Here the CDR3 DNA reads TGTGCCAGTACTAGCGGGGGGACTCCAGATACGCAGTATTTT.

V and J are TRBV10-3 and TRBJ2-3, with 7 positions matching TRBD2. Germline CDR1 reads ENHRY; CDR2 reads SYGVKD. This CDR3 spans 13 amino acids. With 8 bases clipped from V and 2 bases from J, the junction kept 4 bases outside the gene matches. DNA of the CDR3: TGTGCCATCGGGAGCGGGAACACAGATACGCAGTATTTT. Protein product: CAIGSGNTDTQYF.

Only one count was recorded for this clone. This chain links TRBV9 with TRBJ2-7; 7 nucleotides line up with TRBD1. Per the germline V gene, CDR1 is SGDLS and CDR2 is YYNGEE. There are 13 residues in the CDR3. Trimming cost V 4 bases and J 4 bases; bases outside gene matches: 5. Written as DNA, the CDR3 is TGTGCCAGCAGCCCCTCAGGGGGATACGAGCAGTACTTC. Its translation is CASSPSGGYEQYF. Variable domain in full (rest from reference TRBV9 and TRBJ2-7): DSGVTQTPKHLITATGQRVTLRCSPRSGDLSVYWYQQSLDQGLQFLIQYYNGEERAKGNILERFSAQQFPDLHSELNLSSLELGDSALYFCASSPSGGYEQYFGPGTRLTVT.

The CDR3 DNA reads TGTGCCAGCAGCCTCCGACAGGGGCAAGAAAAACTGTTTTTT. Translation: CASSLRQGQEKLFF. The chain couples TRBV6-5 to TRBJ1-4; TRBD1 matches 8 bases. Trimming cost V 6 bases and J 8 bases; bases outside gene matches: 8. There are 14 residues in the CDR3. CDR1 is MNHEY and CDR2 is SVGAGI in the germline V gene.

The chain recombines TRBV14 with TRBJ1-6; TRBD1 matches at 7 bases. V shed 4 bases, J shed 6 bases, and the junction held 6 bases outside the gene matches. This CDR3 is built from 15 residues. Germline CDR1 and CDR2: SGHDN and FVKESK. CDR3 DNA: TGTGCCAGCAGCCCCGGGACAGCGCGTAATTCACCCCTCCACTTT. This encodes CASSPGTARNSPLHF.

V and J are TRBV7-3 and TRBJ2-2, with 10 bases that match TRBD1. V shed 5 bases, J shed 2 bases, and the junction held 2 bases outside the gene matches. Germline V gene sequence: CDR1 SGHTA, CDR2 FQGTGA. The CDR3 totals 15 residues. Here the CDR3 DNA reads TGTGCCAGCAGCCGGGACAGGGGAAACACCGGGGAGCTGTTTTTT. Encoded protein: CASSRDRGNTGELFF.

A remark on this clone: One end of the junction does not line up with germline, which may come from a read error. The chain has TRBV30 and TRBJ1-5, with D possibly TRBD1 on 6 matching bases. Germline values: CDR1 GTSNPN, CDR2 SVGIG (reference sequence). The CDR3 has 18 amino acids. For the CDR3, the DNA is TGTACCTGGAGTCCACCGGCAGTTAGACAGGTGGGCAATCAGCCCCAGCATTTT. Its translation: CTWSPPAVRQVGNQPQHF.

The genes are TRBV19 and TRBJ2-7; TRBD1 might be the D (5 bases). Trimming shortened V by 5 bases and J by 2 bases, and 10 bases separated the two germline ends. The CDR3 has 13 residues. From germline, CDR1 is LNHDA and CDR2 SQIVND (reference sequence). The CDR3 coding sequence is TGTGCCAGTAGTTCAACAGGTGCCTACGAGCAGTACTTC. Its translation: CASSSTGAYEQYF.

This chain joins TRBV6-2 or TRBV6-3 and TRBJ1-1; maybe TRBD1 (6 bases). Germline V lookup: CDR1 MNHEY, CDR2 SVGEGT. This CDR3 region has 13 residues. V shed 4 bases and J shed 10 bases, with 16 bases lying between them. For the CDR3, the DNA is TGTGCCAGCAGTTTCTCAGGGGCGGGGCGAGCTTTCTTT. Amino acids: CASSFSGAGRAFF.

The chain uses TRBV2 and TRBJ1-2, with D perhaps TRBD1 (5 bases). V lost 8 bases and J lost 4, with 17 bases in between. In germline, CDR1 is SNHLY, CDR2 FYNNEI. The CDR3 covers 14 residues. CDR3 sequence (DNA): TGTGCCAGCCTGTTGCAGGGAACCTCCTATGGCTACACCTTC. This codes for CASLLQGTSYGYTF.

This clone appeared a few times. Other DNA sequences in this sample translate to the same CDR3. This rearrangement joins TRBV19 to TRBJ1-2; tentative D call: TRBD1 (5 bases). The CDR3 sequence is 12 residues long. CDR1 LNHDA and CDR2 SQIVND come from the germline V gene (reference sequence). V was trimmed by 7 bases and J by 2 bases, leaving 8 bases between them. As DNA, the CDR3 is TGTGCCAGTAACGCAGGGAACTATGGCTACACCTTC. Translated, it gives CASNAGNYGYTF.

The chain is built from TRBV29-1 and TRBJ1-3; D is uncertain. V lost 5 bases and J 2 bases, leaving 7 bases between the germline ends. Germline loops: CDR1 SQVTM, CDR2 ANQGSEA. This CDR3 comprises 12 residues. CDR3 loop: CSVQSPGNTIYF. CDR3 in DNA: TGCAGCGTTCAGTCCCCTGGAAACACCATATATTTT.

The V gene is TRBV9, the J gene TRBJ1-4; TRBD1 matches 10 bases. Per the germline V gene, CDR1 is SGDLS and CDR2 is YYNGEE. V was clipped by 4 bases and J by 6 bases; unmatched bases: 9. The CDR3 is 16 residues long. CDR3 DNA sequence: TGTGCCAGCAGCCCAGGGGGGACAGGGGCGGATGAAAAACTGTTTTTT. It translates to CASSPGGTGADEKLFF.

This clone came up once. The chain employs TRBV5-1 and TRBJ1-3, with 7 bases matching TRBD1. V trimming: 4 bases; J trimming: 0 bases; junction bases outside the gene matches: 1. Germline V gene sequence: CDR1 SGHRS, CDR2 YFSETQ. CDR3 length: 14 amino acids. The CDR3 coding sequence is TGCGCCAGCAGCCCAGGGGGCTCTGGAAACACCATATATTTT. It encodes CASSPGGSGNTIYF.

The chain couples TRBV9 to TRBJ1-3, with D hard to call. V dropped 3 bases and J dropped 3 bases, with 10 bases sitting between them. Germline CDR1 reads SGDLS; CDR2 reads YYNGEE. The CDR3 spans 14 residues. The CDR3 DNA is TGTGCCAGCAGCGCAGATAGCTATGGAAACACCATATATTTT. Translation gives CASSADSYGNTIYF.

The V gene is TRBV4-3, the J gene TRBJ2-5; D possibly corresponds to TRBD1 (6 bases). The CDR3 has 19 amino acids. Trimming shortened V by 0 bases and J by 0 bases, and 20 bases separated the two germline ends. The germline gives CDR1 LGHNA, CDR2 YSLEER. CDR3 sequence reads: CASSQDIGSTGVHQETQYF. The CDR3 nucleotides read TGCGCCAGCAGCCAAGATATTGGATCGACAGGAGTTCACCAAGAGACCCAGTACTTC.

The CDR3 loop is CASSTFDRGSGNTIYF. The DNA of the CDR3 is TGTGCCAGTAGTACCTTTGACAGGGGAAGTGGAAACACCATATATTTT. The rearrangement uses TRBV19 and TRBJ1-3, with 8 nucleotides matching TRBD1. After removal of 4 bases from V and 3 bases from J, the junction contained 8 bases not matched to a gene. CDR1 is LNHDA, CDR2 SQIVND, per germline (reference sequence). The CDR3 consists of 16 residues.

V and J are TRBV6-5 and TRBJ1-2; 7 bases fit TRBD1. V was pared by 4 bases and J by 2 bases, with 7 bases of the junction left unmatched. The CDR3 is made up of 15 amino acids. Per the germline V gene, CDR1 is MNHEY and CDR2 is SVGAGI. CDR3 coding DNA: TGTGCCAGCAGTTTGAAACAGGGGACAAACTATGGCTACACCTTC. This gives the protein CASSLKQGTNYGYTF.

This clone was counted between two and nine times. The chain recombines TRBV11-3 with TRBJ2-1, with 11 bases identical to TRBD2. The CDR3 runs to 14 residues. CDR1 and CDR2 from the germline V gene are SGHNT and YENEEA. With V trimmed by 9 bases and J by 7 bases, 8 bases remained unmatched. The CDR3 bases are TGTGCCAGTCTTAGCGGGGGGGTGAGGAATGAGCAGTTCTTC. Encoded protein: CASLSGGVRNEQFF.